This T cell receptor (beta chain) derives from a study of T-cell memory formation after mild COVID-19. General study results and limits: Cross-reactive memory seemingly joined, as some responding clones were found in pre-infection memory. Specificity for SARS-CoV-2 was not confirmed among the second-wave clones peaking on day 37.

A 5'RACE reaction primed in the constant segment made cDNA libraries of TCR alpha and TCR beta, and these carried sample barcodes and UMIs. MiXCR, run by TCRdb on the 5' RACE reads, gives a single entry per CDR3 protein. The data show fewer than 150,000 distinct CDR3 sequences, with around 6.3% seen just once and roughly 2% held by the top ten. This clonotype has only a few counts. Its antigen remains unidentified. This TCR was recovered from an adult woman who had mild COVID-19 (a few samples of this study predate the infection). Cell type and time point are not known. Sequencing input: PBMCs or a T cell subset sorted from them (not recorded which).

The CDR3 coding sequence is TGTGCCAGCAGCCTGACTAGCGGGGGGGCCGATGAGCAGTTCTTC. Its translation: CASSLTSGGADEQFF. The chain carries TRBV5-6 and TRBJ2-1, with TRBD2 matching over 14 bases. CDR1 is SGHDT and CDR2 is YYEEEE in the germline V gene. The CDR3 is made up of 15 amino acids. J was trimmed by 8 bases and V by 4 bases; bases with no gene match: 5.